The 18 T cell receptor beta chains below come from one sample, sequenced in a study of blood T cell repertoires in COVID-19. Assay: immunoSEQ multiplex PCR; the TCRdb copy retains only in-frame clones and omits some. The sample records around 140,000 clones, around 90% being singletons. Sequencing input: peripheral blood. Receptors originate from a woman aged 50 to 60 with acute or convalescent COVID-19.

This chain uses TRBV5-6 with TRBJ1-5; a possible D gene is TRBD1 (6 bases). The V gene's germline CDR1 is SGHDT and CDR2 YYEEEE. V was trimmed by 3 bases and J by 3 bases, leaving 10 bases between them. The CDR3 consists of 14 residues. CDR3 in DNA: TGTGCCAGCAGCTCCAGACAGGTCAATCAGCCCCAGCATTTT. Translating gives CASSSRQVNQPQHF.

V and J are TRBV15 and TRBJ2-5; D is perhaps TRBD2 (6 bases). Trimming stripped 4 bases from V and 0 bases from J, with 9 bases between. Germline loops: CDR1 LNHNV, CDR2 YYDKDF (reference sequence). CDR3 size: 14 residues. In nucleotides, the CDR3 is TGTGCCACCAGCACGGGAGCGAACCAAGAGACCCAGTACTTC. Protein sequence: CATSTGANQETQYF.

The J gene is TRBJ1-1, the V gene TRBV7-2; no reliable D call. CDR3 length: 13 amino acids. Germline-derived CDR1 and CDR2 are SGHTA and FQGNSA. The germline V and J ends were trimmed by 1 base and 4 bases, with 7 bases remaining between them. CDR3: CASSLGLSTEAFF. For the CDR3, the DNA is TGTGCCAGCAGCTTAGGTCTGTCCACTGAAGCTTTCTTT.

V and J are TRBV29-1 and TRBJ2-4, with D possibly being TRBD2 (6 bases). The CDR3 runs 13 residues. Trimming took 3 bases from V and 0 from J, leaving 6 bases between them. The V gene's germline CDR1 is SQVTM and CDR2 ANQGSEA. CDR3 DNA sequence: TGCAGCGTTGACGGGGGAGCCAAAAACATTCAGTACTTC. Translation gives CSVDGGAKNIQYF.

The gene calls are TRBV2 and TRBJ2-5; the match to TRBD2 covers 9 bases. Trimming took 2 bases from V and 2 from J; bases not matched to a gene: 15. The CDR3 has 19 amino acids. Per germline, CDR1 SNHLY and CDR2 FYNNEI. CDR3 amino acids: CASSEITFIVTSGQETQYF. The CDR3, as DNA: TGTGCCAGCAGTGAAATAACATTTATCGTGACTAGCGGACAAGAGACCCAGTACTTC.

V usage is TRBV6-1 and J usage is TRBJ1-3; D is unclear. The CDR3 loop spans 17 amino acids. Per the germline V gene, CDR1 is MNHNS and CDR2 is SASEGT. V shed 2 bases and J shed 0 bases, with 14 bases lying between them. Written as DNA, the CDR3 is TGTGCCAGCAGTGAAAGCGCGGGCGCCGGCTCTGGAAACACCATATATTTT. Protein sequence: CASSESAGAGSGNTIYF.

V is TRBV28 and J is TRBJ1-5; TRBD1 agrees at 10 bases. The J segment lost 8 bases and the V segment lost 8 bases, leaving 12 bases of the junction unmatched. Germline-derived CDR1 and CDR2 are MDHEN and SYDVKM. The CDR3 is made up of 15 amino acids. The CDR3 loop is CASSIGTGVMEPQHF. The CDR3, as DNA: TGTGCCAGCTCGATAGGGACAGGGGTGATGGAGCCCCAGCATTTT.

The CDR3 loop is CASGEGRGGYTF. CDR3 sequence (DNA): TGTGCCAGCGGAGAGGGGCGGGGTGGCTACACCTTC. The V gene is TRBV2, the J gene TRBJ1-2; tentatively, D is TRBD1 (5 bases). The germline V gene encodes CDR1 SNHLY and CDR2 FYNNEI. Trimming pared 8 bases from V and 7 bases from J, leaving 14 bases between. The CDR3 consists of 12 residues.

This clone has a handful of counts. This CDR3 reads CASSIWLLTEAFF. CDR3 bases: TGTGCCAGTAGTATCTGGCTACTAACTGAAGCTTTCTTT. The chain recombines TRBV19 with TRBJ1-1; D unclear. Germline CDR1 LNHDA, CDR2 SQIVND (reference sequence). The V and J ends lost 3 bases and 5 bases respectively, with 10 bases between them. This CDR3 contains 13 residues. The entire variable domain, with the rest obtained from reference TRBV19 and TRBJ1-1, is as follows: DGGITQSPKYLFRKEGQNVTLSCEQNLNHDAMYWYRQDPGQGLRLIYYSQIVNDFQKGDIAEGYSVSREKKESFPLTVTSAQKNPTAFYLCASSIWLLTEAFFGQGTRLTVV.

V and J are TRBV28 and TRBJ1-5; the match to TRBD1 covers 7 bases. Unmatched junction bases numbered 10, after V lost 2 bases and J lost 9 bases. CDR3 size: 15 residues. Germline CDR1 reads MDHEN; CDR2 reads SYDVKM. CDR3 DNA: TGTGCCAGCAGTTTACCCGGACAGGTGATGTGGCCCCAGCATTTT. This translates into CASSLPGQVMWPQHF.

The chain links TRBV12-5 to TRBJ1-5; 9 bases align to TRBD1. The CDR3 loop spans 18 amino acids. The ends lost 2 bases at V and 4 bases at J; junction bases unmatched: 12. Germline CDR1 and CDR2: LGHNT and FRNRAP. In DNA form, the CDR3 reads TGTGCTAGTGGTTTGACTATCGGGACAGGGTCAAGTAATCAGCCCCAGCATTTT. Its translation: CASGLTIGTGSSNQPQHF.

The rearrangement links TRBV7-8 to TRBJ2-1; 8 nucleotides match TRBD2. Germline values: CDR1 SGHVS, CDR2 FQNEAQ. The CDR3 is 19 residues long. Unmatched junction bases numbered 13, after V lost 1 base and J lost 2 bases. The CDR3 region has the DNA TGTGCCAGCAGCTTAGAACCGGCCATTGCCGGGGGGGCCTACAATGAGCAGTTCTTC. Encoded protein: CASSLEPAIAGGAYNEQFF.

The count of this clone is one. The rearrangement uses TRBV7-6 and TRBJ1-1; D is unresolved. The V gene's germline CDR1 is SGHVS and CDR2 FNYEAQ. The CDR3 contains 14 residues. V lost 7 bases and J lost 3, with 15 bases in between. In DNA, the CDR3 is TGTGCCAGCACCTTCCTCGTGGAGGACACTGAAGCTTTCTTT. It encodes CASTFLVEDTEAFF.

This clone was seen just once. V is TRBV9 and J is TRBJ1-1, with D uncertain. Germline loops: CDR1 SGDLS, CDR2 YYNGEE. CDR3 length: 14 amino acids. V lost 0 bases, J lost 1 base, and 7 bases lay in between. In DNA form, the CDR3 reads TGTGCCAGCAGCGTAGCTGGAGAGAACACTGAAGCTTTCTTT. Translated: CASSVAGENTEAFF.

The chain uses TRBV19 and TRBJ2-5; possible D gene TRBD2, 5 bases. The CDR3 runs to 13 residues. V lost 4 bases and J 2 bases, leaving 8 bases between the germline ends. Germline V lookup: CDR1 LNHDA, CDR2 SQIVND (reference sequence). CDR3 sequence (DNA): TGTGCCAGTAGTACCCTAGCTCAAGAGACCCAGTACTTC. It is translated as CASSTLAQETQYF.

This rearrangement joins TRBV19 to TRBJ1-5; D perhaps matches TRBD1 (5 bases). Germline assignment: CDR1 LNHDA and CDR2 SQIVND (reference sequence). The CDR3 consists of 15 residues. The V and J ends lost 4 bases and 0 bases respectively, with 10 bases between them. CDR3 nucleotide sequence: TGTGCCAGTAGTAAGACAGCCTATAGCAATCAGCCCCAGCATTTT. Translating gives CASSKTAYSNQPQHF.

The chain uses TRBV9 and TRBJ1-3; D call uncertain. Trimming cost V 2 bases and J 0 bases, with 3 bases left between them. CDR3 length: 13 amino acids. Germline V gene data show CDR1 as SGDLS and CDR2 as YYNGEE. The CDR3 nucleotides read TGTGCCAGCAGCGTGTACTCTGGAAACACCATATATTTT. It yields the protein CASSVYSGNTIYF.

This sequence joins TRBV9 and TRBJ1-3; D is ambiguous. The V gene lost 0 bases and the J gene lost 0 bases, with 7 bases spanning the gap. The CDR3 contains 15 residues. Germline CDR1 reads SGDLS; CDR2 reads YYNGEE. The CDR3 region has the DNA TGTGCCAGCAGCGTAGAGGCAGGCTCTGGAAACACCATATATTTT. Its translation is CASSVEAGSGNTIYF.